The next 31 T cell receptor beta chains were all read from a single sample in a study of CXCR3-negative and CXCR3-positive naive CD8 T cells. 5' RACE that incorporated UMI labels was used to prepare the TRB cDNA libraries. TCRdb re-called the 5' RACE reads, yielding one record per CDR3 amino acid sequence without DNA. Its listing shows 150,000 or so distinct CDR3 sequences. General study results and limits: Greater hydrophobicity was found in TRB CDR3s of CXCR3-positive naive cells than of CXCR3-negative naive cells.

Their recognized antigens are unknown. The source material was naive CXCR3+ CD8+ T cells from blood. The subset here: CD45RO-CCR7+CD27+CD95- naive CD8+ T cells expressing CXCR3 (TNR3+). The receptors here all came from a human donor in good health. Some clones in this sample may be carry-over from other donors' samples.

J is TRBJ1-1 and V is TRBV4-2; the D gene TCRdb calls, TRBD1, cannot be checked with no DNA. The CDR3 covers 14 residues. Germline V CDR1 and CDR2: LGHNA, YNFKEQ. CDR3 sequence: CASIPDRGLTEAFF.

The chain recombines TRBV20-1 with TRBJ2-1; the D gene TCRdb calls, TRBD2, cannot be checked with no DNA. Germline lookup yields CDR1 DFQATT and CDR2 SNEGSKA (reference sequence). The length of the CDR3 is 16 residues. CDR3 amino acids: CSATPLLAGNYNEQFF.

This chain uses TRBV7-8 with TRBJ2-5. Germline CDR1 is SGHVS and CDR2 is FQNEAQ. This CDR3 region has 14 residues. CDR3 sequence: CASSLVQTQETQYF.

V gene TRBV29-1 combines with J gene TRBJ2-1; TCRdb designates TRBD1, a call that cannot be tested without DNA. Germline lookup yields CDR1 SQVTM and CDR2 ANQGSEA. The CDR3 totals 16 residues. The CDR3 is CSVEGTRDRVGNEQFF.

This chain joins TRBV28 and TRBJ2-7; TCRdb gives TRBD1 as the D gene, but with no DNA this cannot be confirmed. The CDR3 runs 15 residues. The germline V gene encodes CDR1 MDHEN and CDR2 SYDVKM. The chain's CDR3 is CASSLNRGGSYEQYF.

The J gene is TRBJ2-2, the V gene TRBV20-1. Per the germline V gene, CDR1 is DFQATT and CDR2 is SNEGSKA (reference sequence). CDR3 length equals 15 residues. CDR3 region: CSALIAQANTGELFF.

The chain recombines TRBV6-4 with TRBJ2-7. This CDR3 has 13 residues. The germline V gene encodes CDR1 MRHNA and CDR2 SNTAGT. The chain's CDR3 is CASSRNPSYEQYF.

V is TRBV11-3 and J is TRBJ1-5; TCRdb picks TRBD1, but there is no DNA to check that call. CDR1 and CDR2 from the germline V gene are SGHNT and YENEEA. The length of the CDR3 is 17 residues. The CDR3 spells CASSFCRDSYSNQPQHF.

The V call is TRBV7-9, the J call TRBJ1-2; lacking DNA, the TRBD1 call made by TCRdb goes unchecked. The CDR3 totals 15 residues. CDR1 and CDR2 (germline): SEHNR, FQNEAQ (reference sequence). The CDR3 region is CASSDLQGPNYGYTF.

CDR3 region: CASGEGAETEAFF. The chain couples TRBV7-9 to TRBJ1-1; TCRdb names TRBD1, which stays unverified in the absence of DNA. The germline V gene encodes CDR1 SEHNR and CDR2 FQNEAQ (reference sequence). CDR3 length: 13 residues.

The chain has TRBV3-1 and TRBJ2-6; TCRdb's D call of TRBD1 is untestable without DNA. CDR1 and CDR2 (germline): LGHDT, YNNKEL (reference sequence). The CDR3 covers 18 residues. The CDR3 region is CASSQAVGGSSGANVLTF.

The V and J genes are TRBV29-1 and TRBJ1-2; no DNA is available, so the TRBD1 call from TCRdb remains unchecked. CDR3 length: 13 residues. CDR1 and CDR2 (germline): SQVTM, ANQGSEA. The CDR3 is CSVESTTGYGYTF.

This CDR3 reads CSVAAGNNYGYTF. The V call is TRBV29-1, the J call TRBJ1-2; TCRdb gives TRBD1 as the D gene, but with no DNA this cannot be confirmed. Per germline, CDR1 SQVTM and CDR2 ANQGSEA. This CDR3 has 13 residues.

The chain employs TRBV28 and TRBJ2-7. Germline CDR1 is MDHEN and CDR2 is SYDVKM. The CDR3 contains 14 residues. CDR3 sequence reads: CASSLRVEPYEQYF.

CDR3 residues: CASSLSDGTGTEAFF. The chain uses TRBV5-5 and TRBJ1-1. Germline CDR1 reads SGHKS; CDR2 reads YYEKEE (reference sequence). This CDR3 region has 15 residues. Using reference TRBV5-5 and TRBJ1-1 for the parts outside the CDR3, the full variable domain is DAGVTQSPTHLIKTRGQQVTLRCSPISGHKSVSWYQQVLGQGPQFIFQYYEKEERGRGNFPDRFSARQFPNYSSELNVNALLLGDSALYLCASSLSDGTGTEAFFGQGTRLTVV.

V usage is TRBV7-9 and J usage is TRBJ2-1; without DNA, the TCRdb call of TRBD2 cannot be checked. CDR3 size: 15 residues. Germline V CDR1 and CDR2: SEHNR, FQNEAQ (reference sequence). The CDR3 loop reads CASRPTSGAYNEQFF.

The chain is built from TRBV29-1 and TRBJ1-1. The CDR3 loop spans 11 amino acids. Germline loops: CDR1 SQVTM, CDR2 ANQGSEA. CDR3 region: CSVGGGTEAFF. The full variable domain, in which reference TRBV29-1 and TRBJ1-1 provide the parts outside the CDR3, is SAVISQKPSRDICQRGTSLTIQCQVDSQVTMMFWYRQQPGQSLTLIATANQGSEATYESGFVIDKFPISRPNLTFSTLTVSNMSPEDSSIYLCSVGGGTEAFFGQGTRLTVV.

This sequence joins TRBV5-5 and TRBJ1-2; the TCRdb call, TRBD1, lacks DNA for checking. The CDR3 is made up of 14 amino acids. CDR1 and CDR2 from the germline V gene are SGHKS and YYEKEE (reference sequence). Here the CDR3 reads CASSSYPGDYGYTF.

The chain carries TRBV5-4 and TRBJ2-5; checking the TCRdb D call of TRBD1 is not possible without DNA. The CDR3 sequence is 15 residues long. The germline V gene has CDR1 SGHNT and CDR2 YYREEE (reference sequence). The CDR3 is CASSLRDSPLETQYF. The full variable domain, rest sourced from reference TRBV5-4 and TRBJ2-5, is ETGVTQSPTHLIKTRGQQVTLRCSSQSGHNTVSWYQQALGQGPQFIFQYYREEENGRGNFPPRFSGLQFPNYSSELNVNALELDDSALYLCASSLRDSPLETQYFGPGTRLLVL.

This chain joins TRBV20-1 and TRBJ2-1; TCRdb picks TRBD1, but there is no DNA to check that call. The CDR3 length is 15 residues. Germline CDR1 reads DFQATT; CDR2 reads SNEGSKA (reference sequence). CDR3: CSARSLTVGTHEQFF.

V usage is TRBV19 and J usage is TRBJ2-7; checking the TCRdb D call of TRBD1 is not possible without DNA. Germline V lookup: CDR1 LNHDA, CDR2 SQIVND (reference sequence). The CDR3 extends over 12 amino acids. This CDR3 is CASSIGDNEQYF.

The chain's CDR3 is CSALILAGGYNEQFF. The chain combines TRBV29-1 with TRBJ2-1; TCRdb indicates TRBD2, and absent DNA this call remains unverified. The CDR3 loop spans 15 amino acids. Per the germline V gene, CDR1 is SQVTM and CDR2 is ANQGSEA.

The chain has TRBV27 and TRBJ2-5; without DNA, the TCRdb call of TRBD2 cannot be checked. The germline V gene encodes CDR1 MNHEY and CDR2 SMNVEV (reference sequence). The CDR3 contains 16 residues. The CDR3 is CASRRLAGEDQETQYF.

The CDR3 reads CASSKAGGWSGQYF. The chain uses TRBV21-1 and TRBJ2-5. TRBV21-1 is assigned pseudogene status. CDR3 length equals 14 residues.

The rearrangement uses TRBV4-2 and TRBJ1-1. Per the germline V gene, CDR1 is LGHNA and CDR2 is YNFKEQ. The CDR3 length is 14 residues. CDR3 protein: CASSQVRELSEAFF.

The V gene is TRBV29-1, the J gene TRBJ2-7. The length of the CDR3 is 13 residues. Germline CDR1 SQVTM, CDR2 ANQGSEA. The CDR3 loop reads CRVESGQSYEQYF.

This chain joins TRBV15 and TRBJ2-3. Germline loops: CDR1 LNHNV, CDR2 YYDKDF (reference sequence). This CDR3 spans 16 amino acids. The CDR3 is CATSREYGFSTDTQYF.

This rearrangement joins TRBV12-5 to TRBJ2-7; TCRdb's D gene call, TRBD1, goes unchecked for lack of DNA. Germline V gene sequence: CDR1 LGHNT, CDR2 FRNRAP. The CDR3 sequence is 18 residues long. CDR3 residues: CASGFCAQGARVCYEQYF.

This chain uses TRBV20-1 with TRBJ2-7; without DNA, the TCRdb call of TRBD1 cannot be checked. The germline V gene encodes CDR1 DFQATT and CDR2 SNEGSKA (reference sequence). The CDR3 has 15 residues. The CDR3 protein is CSATPWTGIAYEQYF.

This chain connects TRBV7-9 to TRBJ2-5. The CDR3 has 14 residues. From germline, CDR1 is SEHNR and CDR2 FQNEAQ (reference sequence). The CDR3 sequence: CASSFRIDQETQYF.

The chain recombines TRBV6-1 with TRBJ2-3; TCRdb names TRBD1, which stays unverified in the absence of DNA. The CDR3 is made up of 13 amino acids. Germline lookup yields CDR1 MNHNS and CDR2 SASEGT. The CDR3: CASTLVVADTQYF.